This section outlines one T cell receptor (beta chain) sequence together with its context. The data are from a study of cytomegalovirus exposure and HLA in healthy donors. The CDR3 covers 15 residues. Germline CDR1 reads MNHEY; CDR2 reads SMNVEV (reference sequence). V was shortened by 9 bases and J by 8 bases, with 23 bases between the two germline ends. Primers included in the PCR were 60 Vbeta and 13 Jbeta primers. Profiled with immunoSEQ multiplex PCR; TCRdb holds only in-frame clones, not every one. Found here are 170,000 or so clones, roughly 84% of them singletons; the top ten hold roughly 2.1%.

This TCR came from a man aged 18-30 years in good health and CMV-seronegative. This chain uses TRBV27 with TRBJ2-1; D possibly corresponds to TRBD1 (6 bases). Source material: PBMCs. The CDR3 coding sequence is TGTGCCAGTTCGCACAGGGATGGTTCCTGGGATGAGCAGTTCTTC. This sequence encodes CASSHRDGSWDEQFF.